A selection of T cell receptor beta chains follows, all from one sample in a study of Ad26.COV2.S vaccination and SARS-CoV-2 variants. Assay used: immunoSEQ multiplex PCR; TCRdb lists only in-frame clones, some missing. The table shows some 500,000 clones, with approximately 92% occurring only once. The input for sequencing was peripheral blood, taken in a trial of Ad26.COV2.S vaccine versus placebo. All receptors come from a person between 18 and 59 years old who received the Ad26.COV2.S COVID-19 vaccine or a placebo. The CDR3 runs from the conserved cysteine through the conserved F or W. The D gene is left open where the match is weak. Part of the rows lack a size; the others show once, few, many or a class for expanded clones.

clone size,D gene,V gene,J gene,CDR3 protein,CDR3 DNA
once,NA,TRBV19,TRBJ1-2,CASSIAGYYTF,TGTGCCAGTAGTATCGCAGGGTACTACACCTTC
NA,TRBD1,TRBV4-3,TRBJ1-2,CASSQDPGQGSYGYTF,TGCGCCAGCAGCCAAGATCCGGGACAGGGCAGCTATGGCTACACCTTC
NA,NA,TRBV10-3,TRBJ1-3,CAISVDSPFSGNTIYF,TGTGCCATCAGTGTAGACAGTCCCTTCTCTGGAAACACCATATATTTT
NA,NA,TRBV9,TRBJ2-3,CASSVAPWFADTQYF,TGTGCCAGCAGCGTAGCCCCTTGGTTTGCTGATACGCAGTATTTT
few,NA,TRBV4-1,TRBJ1-1,CASRGGLRGTEAFF,TGCGCCAGCAGAGGAGGGTTGAGGGGCACTGAAGCTTTCTTT
NA,NA,TRBV6-5,TRBJ2-7,CASSYNLWGEQYF,TGTGCCAGCAGTTACAACCTCTGGGGCGAGCAGTACTTC
NA,NA,TRBV6-2/TRBV6-3,TRBJ1-4,CASSRADTTNEKLFF,TGTGCCAGCAGCAGGGCTGATACAACTAATGAAAAACTGTTTTTT
NA,NA,TRBV7-3,TRBJ1-1,CASSLSAGGSTEAFF,TGTGCCAGCAGCTTATCAGCAGGCGGGAGCACTGAAGCTTTCTTT
NA,NA,TRBV5-1,TRBJ2-5,CASSPHRETQYF,TGCGCCAGCAGCCCCCACCGAGAGACCCAGTACTTC
NA,NA,TRBV7-9,TRBJ1-1,CASSLAPGEGLNTEAFF,TGTGCCAGCAGCTTAGCCCCTGGGGAGGGATTGAACACTGAAGCTTTCTTT
NA,NA,TRBV5-1,TRBJ2-2,CASSTPTSTGELFF,TGCGCCAGCAGCACACCTACCAGCACCGGGGAGCTGTTTTTT
NA,NA,TRBV27,TRBJ2-2,CASISWGANTGELFF,TGTGCCAGCATCTCATGGGGGGCGAACACCGGGGAGCTGTTTTTT
NA,NA,TRBV18,TRBJ2-7,CASSVGTAIYEQYF,TGTGCCAGCAGCGTCGGGACGGCAATCTACGAGCAGTACTTC
NA,TRBD2,TRBV9,TRBJ2-3,CASSVALTSGIHTDTQYF,TGTGCCAGCAGCGTCGCACTAACTAGCGGGATTCACACAGATACGCAGTATTTT
NA,NA,TRBV6-2/TRBV6-3,TRBJ1-2,CASSPAGYGYTF,TGTGCCAGCAGCCCGGCTGGATATGGCTACACCTTC
NA,NA,TRBV14,TRBJ1-3,CASSQAWGSGNTIYF,TGTGCCAGCAGTCAAGCTTGGGGGTCTGGAAACACCATATATTTT
few,NA,TRBV30,TRBJ1-2,CAWTDSPAHYGYTF,TGTGCCTGGACCGATTCCCCCGCCCACTATGGCTACACCTTC
NA,NA,TRBV9,TRBJ2-5,CASSGGVAEETQYF,TGTGCCAGCAGCGGAGGGGTGGCAGAAGAGACCCAGTACTTC
NA,TRBD1,TRBV28,TRBJ2-1,CASSFWAGGSKRGHNEQFF,TGTGCCAGCAGTTTTTGGGCAGGGGGCTCTAAACGGGGCCACAATGAGCAGTTCTTC
NA,NA,TRBV11-2,TRBJ1-1,CASTKDWRGQNTEAFF,TGTGCCAGCACCAAAGACTGGCGGGGACAGAACACTGAAGCTTTCTTT
NA,NA,TRBV28,TRBJ1-1,CATLPWGRDTEAFF,TGTGCCACCCTTCCCTGGGGGCGCGACACTGAAGCTTTCTTT
NA,NA,TRBV10-3,TRBJ2-5,CAISEAASETQYF,TGTGCCATCAGTGAAGCAGCCAGCGAGACCCAGTACTTC
once,TRBD2,TRBV4-2,TRBJ2-1,CASSQVQSSGSPHNEQFF,TGTGCCAGCAGCCAAGTACAGTCTAGCGGGAGTCCCCACAATGAGCAGTTCTTC
NA,NA,TRBV4-3,TRBJ1-5,CASSQVKRDQPQHF,TGCGCCAGCAGCCAAGTAAAAAGGGATCAGCCCCAGCATTTT
NA,NA,TRBV5-4,TRBJ1-2,CASSLDLAVVITEYGYTF,TGTGCCAGCAGCCTGGATTTGGCTGTGGTCATAACGGAGTATGGCTACACCTTC
NA,TRBD1,TRBV5-1,TRBJ1-6,CASTPDRGDLNSPLHF,TGCGCCAGCACCCCGGACAGGGGGGATCTTAATTCACCCCTCCACTTT
NA,TRBD1,TRBV24-1,TRBJ2-2,CATSDSPGQGGTGELFF,TGTGCCACCAGTGATTCCCCGGGACAGGGGGGCACCGGGGAGCTGTTTTTT
NA,NA,TRBV7-6,TRBJ2-2,CASSLAAAGNTGELFF,TGTGCCAGCAGCTTAGCAGCGGCCGGAAACACCGGGGAGCTGTTTTTT
NA,TRBD1,TRBV18,TRBJ1-6,CASSPYRGLSNSPLHF,TGTGCCAGCTCACCGTACAGGGGGCTGTCTAATTCACCCCTCCACTTT
NA,NA,TRBV3-1/TRBV3-2,TRBJ1-3,CASSQRAGNTIYF,TGTGCCAGCAGCCAGAGGGCTGGAAACACCATATATTTT
NA,NA,TRBV30,TRBJ1-4,CAWSPGRRGTNEKLFF,TGTGCCTGGAGTCCCGGCCGCCGGGGAACTAATGAAAAACTGTTTTTT
NA,NA,TRBV2,TRBJ1-5,CASSEMGGTSTQHF,TGTGCCAGCAGTGAAATGGGAGGGACTTCGACCCAGCATTTT
NA,NA,TRBV5-1,TRBJ2-5,CASSLGVATQETQYF,TGCGCCAGCAGCTTGGGGGTAGCTACTCAAGAGACCCAGTACTTC
NA,NA,TRBV14,TRBJ1-5,CASSQGEDQPQHF,TGTGCCAGCAGCCAAGGGGAGGATCAGCCCCAGCATTTT
NA,NA,TRBV11-3,TRBJ2-1,CASSTRRDSSYNEQFF,TGTGCCAGCAGCACGCGACGGGACTCCTCCTACAATGAGCAGTTCTTC
NA,NA,TRBV28,TRBJ1-2,CASSLAPNYGYTF,TGTGCCAGCAGTTTAGCTCCTAACTATGGCTACACCTTC
few,NA,TRBV28,TRBJ1-2,CASSTAGPNNYGYTF,TGTGCCAGCAGTACCGCCGGGCCAAACAACTATGGCTACACCTTC
NA,NA,TRBV4-1,TRBJ1-5,CASSQGQGGSQPQHF,TGCGCCAGCAGCCAAGGGCAGGGCGGGAGTCAGCCCCAGCATTTT
NA,NA,TRBV29-1,TRBJ2-3,CSAGYPASTDTQYF,TGCAGCGCCGGATATCCGGCTAGCACAGATACGCAGTATTTT
NA,NA,TRBV30,TRBJ1-2,CAWSVKGSGGYTF,TGTGCCTGGAGTGTTAAGGGGTCTGGTGGCTACACCTTC
NA,NA,TRBV5-1,TRBJ1-2,CASSQTGTYGYTF,TGCGCCAGCAGCCAAACAGGGACCTATGGCTACACCTTC
NA,TRBD2,TRBV14,TRBJ2-5,CASSQDHRLSGTTSYQETQYF,TGTGCCAGCAGCCAAGATCACCGGTTGTCGGGGACTACCTCGTACCAAGAGACCCAGTACTTC
NA,NA,TRBV12-5,TRBJ1-2,CASGPGGRSRYGYTF,TGTGCTAGTGGTCCTGGCGGCAGGTCGAGGTATGGCTACACCTTC
NA,NA,TRBV10-3,TRBJ2-7,CAISEGSRDSYEQYF,TGTGCCATCAGTGAGGGTTCCAGGGACTCCTACGAGCAGTACTTC
NA,NA,TRBV28,TRBJ1-2,CASSLAGIGGYTF,TGTGCCAGCAGTTTAGCTGGGATCGGTGGCTACACCTTC
NA,NA,TRBV5-1,TRBJ2-5,CASSLEGQETQYF,TGCGCCAGCAGCTTGGAGGGCCAAGAGACCCAGTACTTC
NA,NA,TRBV11-2,TRBJ2-1,CASTQGGGEQFF,TGTGCCAGCACCCAGGGGGGTGGGGAGCAGTTCTTC
NA,NA,TRBV7-2,TRBJ1-1,CASSPSIPTEAFF,TGTGCCAGCAGCCCATCTATCCCCACTGAAGCTTTCTTT
NA,TRBD2,TRBV5-8,TRBJ2-5,CASSLGRLAEETQYF,TGTGCCAGCAGCTTGGGTCGACTAGCGGAAGAGACCCAGTACTTC
NA,TRBD2,TRBV30,TRBJ2-1,CAWTPWVAGVHEQFF,TGTGCCTGGACCCCGTGGGTAGCGGGAGTCCATGAGCAGTTCTTC
NA,TRBD2,TRBV7-7,TRBJ2-2,CASSAIAGGRTGELFF,TGTGCTAGCAGCGCAATAGCGGGAGGGCGCACCGGGGAGCTGTTTTTT
NA,NA,TRBV5-8,TRBJ1-4,CASSVGSAQRNEKLFF,TGTGCCAGCAGTGTTGGGTCCGCCCAAAGGAATGAAAAACTGTTTTTT
NA,NA,TRBV11-2,TRBJ2-3,CAIAFADTQYF,TGTGCCATAGCATTTGCAGATACGCAGTATTTT
NA,NA,TRBV9,TRBJ2-7,CASSQEGHRGYEQYF,TGTGCCAGCAGCCAGGAGGGCCATCGAGGCTACGAGCAGTACTTC